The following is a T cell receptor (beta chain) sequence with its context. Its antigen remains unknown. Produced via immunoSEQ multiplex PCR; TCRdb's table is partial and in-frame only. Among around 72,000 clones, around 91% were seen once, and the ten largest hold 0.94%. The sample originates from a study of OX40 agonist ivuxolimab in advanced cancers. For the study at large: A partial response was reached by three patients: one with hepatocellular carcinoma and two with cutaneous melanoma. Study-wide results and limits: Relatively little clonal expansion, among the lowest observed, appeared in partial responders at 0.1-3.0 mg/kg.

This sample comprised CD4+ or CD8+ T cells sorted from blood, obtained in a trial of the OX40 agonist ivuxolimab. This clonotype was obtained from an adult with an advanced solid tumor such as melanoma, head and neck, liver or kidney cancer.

The CDR3 loop reads CASSPGDYDTETQYF. The DNA of the CDR3 is TGTGCCAGCTCACCAGGAGACTACGATACAGAGACCCAGTACTTC. The rearrangement uses TRBV18 and TRBJ2-5, with a tentative D call TRBD2 (5 bases). The CDR3 has 15 residues. The germline CDR1 and CDR2 sequences are KGHSH and LQKENI. Between the trimmed V and J ends, which lost 2 bases and 4 bases, there was a span of 14 bases.